The clone carrying this T cell receptor (beta chain) was seen more than once but under ten times. Here immunoSEQ multiplex PCR was the method, and the copy in TCRdb shows in-frame clones only, minus some. The data hold approximately 200,000 clones, with just over 90% observed a single time. The data are from a study of cytomegalovirus exposure and HLA in healthy donors. This receptor was obtained from a woman between 18 and 29 years old in good health and CMV-seronegative. Sequenced: PBMCs.

The CDR3 region has the DNA TGTGCCAGCAGCCCCGGGACAGACCCGAACTATGGCTACACCTTC. Translated, it gives CASSPGTDPNYGYTF. V is TRBV7-9 and J is TRBJ1-2, with TRBD1 matching over 7 bases. V trimming: 5 bases; J trimming: 2 bases; junction bases outside the gene matches: 8. The CDR3 sequence is 15 residues long. Per the germline V gene, CDR1 is SEHNR and CDR2 is FQNEAQ (reference sequence).